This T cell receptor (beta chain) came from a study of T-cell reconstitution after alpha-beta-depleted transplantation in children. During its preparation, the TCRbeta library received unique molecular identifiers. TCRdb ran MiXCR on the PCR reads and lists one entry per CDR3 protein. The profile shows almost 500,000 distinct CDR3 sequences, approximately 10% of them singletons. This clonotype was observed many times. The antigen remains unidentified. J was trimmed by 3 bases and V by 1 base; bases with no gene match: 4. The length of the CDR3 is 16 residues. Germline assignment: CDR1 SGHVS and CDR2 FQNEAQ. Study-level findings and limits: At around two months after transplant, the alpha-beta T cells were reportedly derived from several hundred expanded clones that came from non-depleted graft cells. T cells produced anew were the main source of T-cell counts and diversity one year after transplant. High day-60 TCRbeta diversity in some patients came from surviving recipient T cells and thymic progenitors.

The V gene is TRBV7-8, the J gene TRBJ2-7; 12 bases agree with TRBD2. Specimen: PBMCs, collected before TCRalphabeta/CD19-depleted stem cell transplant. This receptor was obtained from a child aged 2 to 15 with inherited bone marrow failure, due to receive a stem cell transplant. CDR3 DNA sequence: TGTGCCAGCAGCTTAGGGACTAGCGGGATTGGCTACGAGCAGTACTTC. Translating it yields CASSLGTSGIGYEQYF.